The rows below give T cell receptor beta chains drawn from one sample of a study of cytomegalovirus exposure and HLA in healthy donors. TCRdb keeps only in-frame clones here, not all; method: immunoSEQ multiplex PCR. In the table there are roughly 240,000 clones, around 83% of which are singletons. The sequencing input was PBMCs. The source is a girl aged 2-10 years in good health and CMV-seronegative. Both conserved end residues are trimmed from each CDR3. The order of the fields is CDR3 length, V gene, CDR3 protein.

13 TRBV11-2 ASSPRQLTGNTIY
13 TRBV4-2 ASSHELAGEDTQY
14 TRBV2 ASRSTGTRGVYGQY
12 TRBV5-6 ASSSSGEVYGYT
11 TRBV30 AWSVGRNQPQH
12 TRBV7-9 ASSLATTVYEQY
18 TRBV27 ASSFRLTSGKRVWAYEQY
14 TRBV5-4 ASSPGTDLMNTEAF
11 TRBV5-6 ASMRGSTDTQY
13 TRBV2 ASTRGTVYQETQY
13 TRBV7-2 ASSFGGTAGYGYT
11 TRBV6-6 ASIQVRENTIY
11 TRBV30 AWSVSRSYEQY
12 TRBV27 ASSLGGTARGYT
14 TRBV2 ASTSGPPAGTDTQY